The 13 T cell receptor beta chains reported below all come from one sample, sequenced in a study of blood T cell repertoires in COVID-19. Some clones are missing from TCRdb's copy, which holds only in-frame ones; the method was immunoSEQ multiplex PCR. The repertoire has 150,000 or so clones, about 84% of them found once; the top ten carry about 5.6%. The sample consisted of PBMCs or T cells enriched from blood (not recorded which). Receptors originate from a man aged 35 to 55 who had recovered from COVID-19.

The CDR3 protein is CASSLIGGGGPTDTQYF. The CDR3 nucleotides read TGTGCCAGCAGCTTAATAGGGGGCGGGGGGCCCACAGATACGCAGTATTTT. V gene TRBV7-2 combines with J gene TRBJ2-3, with D possibly being TRBD2 (8 bases). V was trimmed by 2 bases and J by 2 bases, leaving 17 bases between them. Germline CDR1 reads SGHTA; CDR2 reads FQGNSA. The CDR3 is 17 residues long.

J is TRBJ1-5 and V is TRBV7-6, with D possibly being TRBD1 (6 bases). Germline CDR1 and CDR2: SGHVS and FNYEAQ. CDR3 length: 15 amino acids. Trimming stripped 5 bases from V and 1 base from J, with 12 bases between. The CDR3, as DNA: TGTGCCAGCAGCCCCTCCGGACAGAGCAATCAGCCCCAGCATTTT. This translates into CASSPSGQSNQPQHF.

The chain has TRBV4-1 and TRBJ1-2; no reliable D call. The ends were cut back, 1 base at V and 3 bases at J, with 9 bases in the middle. There are 14 residues in the CDR3. The germline V gene has CDR1 MGHRA and CDR2 YSYEKL. The CDR3 bases are TGCGCCAGCAGCCAAGCTGCGGCTTACTATGGCTACACCTTC. This codes for CASSQAAAYYGYTF.

The V gene is TRBV7-9, the J gene TRBJ1-1; D might be TRBD1 (5 bases). The CDR3 is 15 amino acids. V was cut by 4 bases and J by 3 bases, with 15 bases left in between. Per the germline V gene, CDR1 is SEHNR and CDR2 is FQNEAQ (reference sequence). This CDR3 reads CASSSTTLGDTEAFF. CDR3 nucleotides: TGTGCCAGCAGCTCTACCACCCTAGGGGACACTGAAGCTTTCTTT.

The rearrangement links TRBV28 to TRBJ1-5; D is uncertain. In germline, CDR1 is MDHEN, CDR2 SYDVKM. This CDR3 is built from 14 residues. Trimming took 0 bases from V and 4 from J, leaving 7 bases between them. Written as DNA, the CDR3 is TGTGCCAGCAGTTTATGGAGAGGGAATCAGCCCCAGCATTTT. Translated, it gives CASSLWRGNQPQHF.

V and J are TRBV10-2 and TRBJ2-1, with 9 positions matching TRBD2. Germline CDR1 WSHSY, CDR2 SAAADI. This CDR3 comprises 17 residues. Trimming cost V 2 bases and J 9 bases; bases outside gene matches: 14. In nucleotides, the CDR3 is TGCGCCAGCAGTGAGGAGGTAGAGCGGGGGGTGAAGGCTGAGCAGTTCTTC. Translating it yields CASSEEVERGVKAEQFF.

This sequence joins TRBV6-5 and TRBJ1-1; no firm D call. Deletions cut 7 bases from V and 4 bases from J, with 7 bases between. In germline, CDR1 is MNHEY, CDR2 SVGAGI. The CDR3 length is 11 residues. CDR3 in DNA: TGTGCCAGCAATAGAGGCACTGAAGCTTTCTTT. It yields the protein CASNRGTEAFF.

This rearrangement joins TRBV28 to TRBJ1-5; D call uncertain. Germline assignment: CDR1 MDHEN and CDR2 SYDVKM. With 6 bases removed from V and 1 base from J, the gap between germline ends came to 16 bases. This CDR3 comprises 16 residues. This CDR3 is CASSLAGGGSNQPQHF. DNA of the CDR3: TGTGCCAGCAGCCTAGCAGGCGGAGGCAGCAATCAGCCCCAGCATTTT.

The V call is TRBV28, the J call TRBJ1-5; the D is unclear. V was clipped by 5 bases and J by 6 bases, with 8 bases between them. This CDR3 comprises 12 residues. Germline V gene data show CDR1 as MDHEN and CDR2 as SYDVKM. DNA for the CDR3: TGTGCCAGCAGTGTGGCGGGTCAGCCCCAGCATTTT. Protein sequence: CASSVAGQPQHF.

The J gene is TRBJ2-5, the V gene TRBV7-9; 7 positions agree with TRBD1. Per germline, CDR1 SEHNR and CDR2 FQNEAQ (reference sequence). This CDR3 spans 14 amino acids. The V segment lost 7 bases and the J segment 3 bases; nucleotides outside the gene matches: 8. The CDR3 sequence is CASNRGRLEETQYF. In DNA form, the CDR3 reads TGTGCCAGCAATAGGGGGCGCTTGGAAGAGACCCAGTACTTC.

The chain employs TRBV11-2 and TRBJ2-1; 10 bases map to TRBD1. Trimming took 4 bases from V and 7 from J; bases not matched to a gene: 7. CDR3 length: 15 residues. Germline values: CDR1 SGHAT, CDR2 FQNNGV. CDR3 in DNA: TGTGCCAGCAGCTCCCCCGGGACAGGGGAGAATGAGCAGTTCTTC. This sequence encodes CASSSPGTGENEQFF.

The chain uses TRBV5-1 and TRBJ2-3; 9 nucleotides agree with TRBD1. Germline V gene data show CDR1 as SGHRS and CDR2 as YFSETQ. Trimming took 3 bases from V and 3 from J; bases not matched to a gene: 5. The CDR3 runs to 15 residues. The CDR3 reads CASSSWGQGTDTQYF. The CDR3 DNA reads TGCGCCAGCAGCTCTTGGGGACAGGGTACAGATACGCAGTATTTT.

The chain joins TRBV6-5 to TRBJ1-2; weak D call: TRBD1 (5 bases). V was cut by 6 bases and J by 7 bases, with 9 bases left in between. Germline lookup yields CDR1 MNHEY and CDR2 SVGAGI. This CDR3 region has 11 residues. CDR3 residues: CASSGGIGYTF. Written as DNA, the CDR3 is TGTGCCAGCAGCGGGGGGATTGGCTACACCTTC.